Below, 23 T cell receptor beta chains from the same sample are listed, as sequenced in a study of cytomegalovirus exposure and HLA in healthy donors. With 60 Vbeta and 13 Jbeta primers, the PCR was carried out. Using immunoSEQ multiplex PCR, the repertoire was profiled, and TCRdb retains in-frame clones only, with some absent. This repertoire shows roughly 82,000 clones, around four fifths found once; its top ten account for 6.2%. Source material: PBMCs. These TCRs come from a woman aged 50 to 60 in good health and CMV-seropositive.

The chain has TRBV7-2 and TRBJ2-7; D gene ambiguous. With 3 bases removed from V and 5 bases from J, the gap between germline ends came to 8 bases. Germline CDR1 reads SGHTA; CDR2 reads FQGNSA. The length of the CDR3 is 12 residues. The CDR3 region is CASSFARNEQYF. The CDR3 DNA sequence: TGTGCCAGCAGCTTCGCTAGGAACGAGCAGTACTTC.

The chain has TRBV6-4 and TRBJ1-1; the D gene is possibly TRBD1 (6 bases). CDR3 length equals 14 residues. The germline gives CDR1 MRHNA, CDR2 SNTAGT. Trimming left V 6 bases short and J 1 base short, with 12 bases between. For the CDR3, the DNA is TGTGCCAGCAGACCCGGGGGGGCGAACACTGAAGCTTTCTTT. It yields the protein CASRPGGANTEAFF.

This rearrangement joins TRBV27 to TRBJ2-1; 7 bases match TRBD1. The CDR3 runs to 16 residues. V lost 6 bases, J lost 0 bases, and 8 bases stayed unmatched. The germline CDR1 and CDR2 sequences are MNHEY and SMNVEV (reference sequence). CDR3 amino acids: CASRWSGTDSYNEQFF. In DNA, the CDR3 is TGTGCCAGCAGGTGGTCCGGGACAGACTCCTACAATGAGCAGTTCTTC.

The chain is built from TRBV29-1 and TRBJ1-3; possibly TRBD1 for D (5 bases). Trimming removed 5 bases at V and 0 bases at J, with 11 bases between. This CDR3 region has 14 residues. The V gene's germline CDR1 is SQVTM and CDR2 ANQGSEA. Written as DNA, the CDR3 is TGCAGCGTTCAGGGAGGAAACTCTGGAAACACCATATATTTT. This codes for CSVQGGNSGNTIYF. The full variable domain, in which reference TRBV29-1 and TRBJ1-3 provide the parts outside the CDR3, is SAVISQKPSRDICQRGTSLTIQCQVDSQVTMMFWYRQQPGQSLTLIATANQGSEATYESGFVIDKFPISRPNLTFSTLTVSNMSPEDSSIYLCSVQGGNSGNTIYFGEGSWLTVV.

The chain couples TRBV21-1 to TRBJ2-7; the D segment call TRBD2 is taken from the table without a DNA check. TRBV21-1 is designated a pseudogene. This CDR3 has 18 residues. CDR3 nucleotides: TGTGCCAGCAGCAAAGTCGGTAGCGGGAGGGCCCCCTCCTACGAGCAGTACTTC. It is translated as CASSKVGSGRAPSYEQYF.

This clone was seen a single time. V usage is TRBV28 and J usage is TRBJ1-5, with TRBD1 identical over 7 bases. V shed 6 bases and J 7 bases; nucleotides not matched to a gene: 12. The CDR3 runs 15 residues. Germline V lookup: CDR1 MDHEN, CDR2 SYDVKM. In nucleotides, the CDR3 is TGTGCCAGCAGCCGGGACCCAGGGGGGAGCCAGCCCCAGCATTTT. Translating gives CASSRDPGGSQPQHF.

This chain links TRBV11-3 with TRBJ2-3; maybe TRBD2 (6 bases). The V gene lost 3 bases and the J gene lost 0 bases, with 7 bases spanning the gap. The CDR3 consists of 14 residues. In germline, CDR1 is SGHNT, CDR2 YENEEA. This CDR3 reads CASSFGGSTDTQYF. CDR3 in DNA: TGTGCCAGCAGCTTCGGGGGAAGCACAGATACGCAGTATTTT.

This clone showed up just a few times. V is TRBV4-2 and J is TRBJ1-4; 7 bases line up with TRBD1. This CDR3 has 16 residues. Germline V gives CDR1 LGHNA, CDR2 YNFKEQ. V was clipped by 0 bases and J by 5 bases; unmatched bases: 6. This CDR3 reads CASSQDPGQTNEKLFF. The CDR3 DNA sequence: TGTGCCAGCAGCCAAGATCCGGGACAGACCAATGAAAAACTGTTTTTT.

This clone was detected once. The chain uses TRBV27 and TRBJ2-3; 10 positions agree with TRBD2. The CDR3 consists of 15 residues. V lost 7 bases to trimming and J lost 3 bases; unmatched junction nucleotides: 7. Germline assignment: CDR1 MNHEY and CDR2 SMNVEV (reference sequence). CDR3 sequence: CASKWTLAGTDTQYF. The CDR3 nucleotides read TGTGCCAGCAAATGGACACTAGCGGGGACAGATACGCAGTATTTT.

The chain joins TRBV5-1 to TRBJ2-1, with TRBD2 matching over 8 bases. The germline CDR1 and CDR2 sequences are SGHRS and YFSETQ. The CDR3 consists of 15 residues. V trimming: 4 bases; J trimming: 3 bases; junction bases outside the gene matches: 6. The CDR3 sequence: CASSGLAGHYNEQFF. CDR3 nucleotides: TGCGCCAGCAGCGGCTTAGCGGGACACTACAATGAGCAGTTCTTC.

V is TRBV28 and J is TRBJ1-5; D perhaps matches TRBD1 (6 bases). Germline CDR1 is MDHEN and CDR2 is SYDVKM. V was shortened by 8 bases and J by 4 bases, with 15 bases between the two germline ends. CDR3 length: 14 amino acids. CDR3 sequence (DNA): TGTGCCAGCGCCCTAAGAAGGGGGAATCAGCCCCAGCATTTT. The encoded protein is CASALRRGNQPQHF. The whole variable domain, remainder taken from reference TRBV28 and TRBJ1-5, is DVKVTQSSRYLVKRTGEKVFLECVQDMDHENMFWYRQDPGLGLRLIYFSYDVKMKEKGDIPEGYSVSREKKERFSLILESASTNQTSMYLCASALRRGNQPQHFGDGTRLSIL.

The chain uses TRBV28 and TRBJ2-2, with TRBD2 matching 9 bases. The CDR3 has 16 amino acids. Germline V gene data show CDR1 as MDHEN and CDR2 as SYDVKM. V lost 3 bases to trimming and J lost 1 base; unmatched junction nucleotides: 3. This CDR3 reads CASSLLAGLNTGELFF. CDR3 coding DNA: TGTGCCAGCAGTTTGCTAGCGGGGCTGAACACCGGGGAGCTGTTTTTT.

This chain uses TRBV6-6 with TRBJ2-7; D remains ambiguous. V was pared by 5 bases and J by 4 bases, with 12 bases between. The CDR3 covers 13 residues. Germline CDR1 MNHNY, CDR2 SVGAGI (reference sequence). The CDR3 loop is CASSPSRSYEQYF. Here the CDR3 DNA reads TGTGCCAGCAGTCCCTCCCGCAGTTACGAGCAGTACTTC.

This sequence joins TRBV9 and TRBJ2-1; tentative D call: TRBD2 (6 bases). V was trimmed by 4 bases and J by 1 base, leaving 15 bases between them. The CDR3 contains 16 residues. The germline CDR1 and CDR2 sequences are SGDLS and YYNGEE. CDR3 residues: CASSPMGLQSYNEQFF. For the CDR3, the DNA is TGTGCCAGCAGCCCCATGGGACTGCAGTCCTACAATGAGCAGTTCTTC.

The genes are TRBV7-8 and TRBJ2-7; D perhaps matches TRBD1 (6 bases). Per the germline V gene, CDR1 is SGHVS and CDR2 is FQNEAQ. The CDR3 has 14 residues. V gave up 5 bases and J gave up 2 bases, with 13 bases separating them. The DNA for the CDR3 is TGTGCCAGCAGCCCTGCAGGGGCTGCCTACGAGCAGTACTTC. This sequence encodes CASSPAGAAYEQYF.

This chain joins TRBV27 and TRBJ1-2; 12 nucleotides agree with TRBD1. The CDR3 spans 16 residues. The V gene end was trimmed by 0 bases and the J gene end by 4 bases; junction bases not matched to a gene: 3. Germline-derived CDR1 and CDR2 are MNHEY and SMNVEV (reference sequence). The CDR3 DNA follows: TGTGCCAGCAGTTTATCACGGGACAGGGGGCTCTATGGCTACACCTTC. Amino acid sequence: CASSLSRDRGLYGYTF.

This clone was seen a few times. This sequence joins TRBV19 and TRBJ1-4, with D uncertain. The length of the CDR3 is 14 residues. Trimming cost V 4 bases and J 6 bases, with 12 bases left between them. CDR1 and CDR2 from the germline V gene are LNHDA and SQIVND (reference sequence). CDR3 nucleotide sequence: TGTGCCAGTAGTAATGGGATGGGAGATGAAAAACTGTTTTTT. Its protein is CASSNGMGDEKLFF.

This sequence joins TRBV10-3 and TRBJ2-1, with no clear D. The CDR3 covers 11 residues. The V end lost 6 bases, the J end lost 5 bases, and 5 bases lay between the germline ends. Per the germline V gene, CDR1 is ENHRY and CDR2 is SYGVKD. CDR3 sequence: CAIRRNNEQFF. In nucleotides, the CDR3 is TGTGCCATCAGGAGGAACAATGAGCAGTTCTTC.

This clone was detected only once. The chain links TRBV7-9 to TRBJ1-3, with TRBD1 matching over 8 bases. Germline V gene data show CDR1 as SEHNR and CDR2 as FQNEAQ (reference sequence). CDR3 size: 15 residues. The trim removed 5 bases at V and 8 bases at J, leaving 11 bases unmatched. CDR3 nucleotide sequence: TGTGCCAGCAGCACGTGGACAGGGCCGATGGACACCATATATTTT. Amino acid sequence: CASSTWTGPMDTIYF. Full variable domain (outside the CDR3, taken from reference TRBV7-9 and TRBJ1-3): DTGVSQNPRHKITKRGQNVTFRCDPISEHNRLYWYRQTLGQGPEFLTYFQNEAQLEKSRLLSDRFSAERPKGSFSTLEIQRTEQGDSAMYLCASSTWTGPMDTIYFGEGSWLTVV.

The chain has TRBV9 and TRBJ2-1, with 9 nucleotides matching TRBD2. Germline V gene sequence: CDR1 SGDLS, CDR2 YYNGEE. The CDR3 has 18 amino acids. Losses at the gene ends were 0 bases for V and 6 bases for J; bases not matched to a gene: 13. CDR3 amino acids: CASSVVGGLPAGGNEQFF. CDR3 nucleotide sequence: TGTGCCAGCAGCGTAGTAGGGGGACTCCCAGCGGGAGGCAATGAGCAGTTCTTC.

The J gene is TRBJ1-1, the V gene TRBV5-4; 8 nucleotides align to TRBD1. The CDR3 sequence is 14 residues long. The trim removed 2 bases at V and 1 base at J, leaving 1 base unmatched. Germline V gene data show CDR1 as SGHNT and CDR2 as YYREEE (reference sequence). The CDR3 DNA reads as TGTGCCAGCAGCTTAACAGGGGGGAACACTGAAGCTTTCTTT. Protein: CASSLTGGNTEAFF. Complete variable domain (other parts from reference TRBV5-4 and TRBJ1-1): ETGVTQSPTHLIKTRGQQVTLRCSSQSGHNTVSWYQQALGQGPQFIFQYYREEENGRGNFPPRFSGLQFPNYSSELNVNALELDDSALYLCASSLTGGNTEAFFGQGTRLTVV.

This clone has ten or more counts. The V call is TRBV19, the J call TRBJ1-4; 8 bases align to TRBD1. The CDR3 spans 13 residues. The germline CDR1 and CDR2 sequences are LNHDA and SQIVND (reference sequence). The junction had 5 bases not matched to a gene; V was cut back by 6 bases and J by 8 bases. CDR3 protein: CASRRQGAEKLFF. In DNA form, the CDR3 reads TGTGCCAGTAGGAGGCAGGGGGCGGAAAAACTGTTTTTT.

This clone was counted between two and nine times. The rearrangement links TRBV27 to TRBJ2-1, with no clear D. The germline V gene has CDR1 MNHEY and CDR2 SMNVEV (reference sequence). This CDR3 is 14 amino acids long. The ends were cut back, 6 bases at V and 0 bases at J, with 9 bases in the middle. The CDR3 DNA reads TGTGCCAGCAGCCCTAGTTTCTCCTACAATGAGCAGTTCTTC. As protein: CASSPSFSYNEQFF.